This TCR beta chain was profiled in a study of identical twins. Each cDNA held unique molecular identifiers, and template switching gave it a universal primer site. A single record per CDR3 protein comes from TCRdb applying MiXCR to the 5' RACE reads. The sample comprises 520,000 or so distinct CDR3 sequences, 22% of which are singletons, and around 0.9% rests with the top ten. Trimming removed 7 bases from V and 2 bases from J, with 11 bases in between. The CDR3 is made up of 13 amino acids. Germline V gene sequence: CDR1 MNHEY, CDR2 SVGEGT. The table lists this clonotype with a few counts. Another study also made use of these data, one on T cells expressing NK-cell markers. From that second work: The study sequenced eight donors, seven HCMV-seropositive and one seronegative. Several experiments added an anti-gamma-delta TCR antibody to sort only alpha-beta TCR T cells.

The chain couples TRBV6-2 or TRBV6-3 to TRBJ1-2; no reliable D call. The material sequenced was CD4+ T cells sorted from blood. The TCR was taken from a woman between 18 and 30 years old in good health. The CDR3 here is CASMRPVNYGYTF. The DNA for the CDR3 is TGTGCCAGCATGAGGCCGGTCAACTATGGCTACACCTTC.